The rows below give T cell receptor beta chains drawn from one sample of a study of blood T cell repertoires in COVID-19. The protocol was immunoSEQ multiplex PCR, while the TCRdb copy is restricted to in-frame clones and leaves out a portion. Of 200,000 to 300,000 clones in the sample, around 89% were seen once. The sequenced material came from PBMCs or T cells enriched from blood (not recorded which). The source is a woman aged 25-40 years who had recovered from COVID-19. Each CDR3 is given without its conserved first and last residue. Each record gives: D gene, clone size, J gene, V gene, CDR3 protein. D genes are given only for firm matches. Where a row states a size, it is once, few, many or the class of an expanded clone; other rows omit it.

>-|once|TRBJ1-2|TRBV30
AWTYPGYLGMLGYT
>-|-|TRBJ1-1|TRBV5-1
ASSLAEVNTEAF
>-|once|TRBJ2-1|TRBV9
ASSPRSGGVYNEQF
>TRBD1|-|TRBJ1-1|TRBV29-1
SVQTGPENTEAF
>-|-|TRBJ2-7|TRBV28
ASSLYTGRYEQY
>TRBD2|-|TRBJ2-7|TRBV6-6
ASIREGNEQY
>-|-|TRBJ2-1|TRBV15
ATSRDFGRTYNEQF
>-|once|TRBJ1-2|TRBV30
AWSAGGYT
>-|-|TRBJ1-2|TRBV6-5
ASSPSAGNYGYT
>-|-|TRBJ2-3|TRBV7-8
ASSPQDTQY
>-|-|TRBJ2-1|TRBV24-1
ATSDSGPGASYNEQF
>TRBD1|few|TRBJ1-1|TRBV18
ASSSSSGTGPRTEAF
>TRBD1|once|TRBJ1-1|TRBV9
ASSGSTGINTEAF
>TRBD2|-|TRBJ2-1|TRBV7-6
ASSLYGTSGYNEQF